This TCR beta chain emerged from a study of vaccination effects on CD4 cells after COVID-19. Overall study: Samples were taken post-vaccine, and their median timing was 72 days after the second dose.

Assay: immunoSEQ multiplex PCR; the TCRdb copy retains only in-frame clones and omits some. Here the sample spans tens of thousands of clones, roughly 86% being singletons. The CDR3 extends over 13 amino acids. V lost 6 bases and J 7 bases, leaving 16 bases between the germline ends. Looked up from germline, CDR1 is SNHLY and CDR2 is FYNNEI. On this clone itself: What it binds is not known.

Before sequencing, viral peptide pools were used by the ViraFEST assay to expand antigen-specific CD4+ T cells. Culture lasted under 13 days before CD4+ T cell isolation. All study participants received two doses of BNT162b2 or mRNA-1273 vaccine. The study found no prior SARS-CoV-2 infection in the vaccine recipients, who tested negative for nucleocapsid antibodies. About 2 million PBMC per well received approximately 11 IU/ml IL-2 and approximately 9.2 ug/ml peptides in culture. Study-wide results and limits: Both infection-induced and vaccine-induced clones contracted markedly at late post-vaccination timepoints.

The clonotype was recovered from a human donor who received a COVID-19 vaccine. Some clones in this sample may be carry-over from other donors' samples. The gene calls are TRBV2 and TRBJ2-7; D perhaps matches TRBD2 (6 bases). Source: CD4+ T cells from PBMCs cultured with HCoV-NL63 spike peptides, taken after COVID-19 vaccination. In DNA, the CDR3 is TGTGCCAGCAGGCCCGGGACCCGGGAGGAGCAGTACGTC. Translation gives CASRPGTREEQYV.